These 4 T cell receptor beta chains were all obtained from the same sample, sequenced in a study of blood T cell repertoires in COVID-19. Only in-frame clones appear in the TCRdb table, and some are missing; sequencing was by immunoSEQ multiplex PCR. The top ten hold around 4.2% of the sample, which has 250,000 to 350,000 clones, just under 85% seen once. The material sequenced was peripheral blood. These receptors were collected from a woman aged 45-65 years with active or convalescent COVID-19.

Written as DNA, the CDR3 is TGTGCCAGCAGCTTAGCAGCGAGGGGGCGCGTAGCCCATGAGCAGTTCTTC. Translated: CASSLAARGRVAHEQFF. The chain joins TRBV7-8 to TRBJ2-1; 7 positions match TRBD1. Per the germline V gene, CDR1 is SGHVS and CDR2 is FQNEAQ. The CDR3 runs 17 residues. Losses at the gene ends were 0 bases for V and 8 bases for J; bases not matched to a gene: 13.

The CDR3, as DNA: TGTGCCAGCAGTGACCGGACAGGTGAAGAGACCCAGTACTTC. As protein: CASSDRTGEETQYF. The chain is built from TRBV2 and TRBJ2-5; 7 positions agree with TRBD1. Trimming took 3 bases from V and 3 from J; bases not matched to a gene: 4. CDR1 SNHLY and CDR2 FYNNEI come from the germline V gene. There are 14 residues in the CDR3. Together with reference TRBV2 and TRBJ2-5, the CDR3 gives the full variable domain: EPEVTQTPSHQVTQMGQEVILRCVPISNHLYFYWYRQILGQKVEFLVSFYNNEISEKSEIFDDQFSVERPDGSNFTLKIRSTKLEDSAMYFCASSDRTGEETQYFGPGTRLLVL.

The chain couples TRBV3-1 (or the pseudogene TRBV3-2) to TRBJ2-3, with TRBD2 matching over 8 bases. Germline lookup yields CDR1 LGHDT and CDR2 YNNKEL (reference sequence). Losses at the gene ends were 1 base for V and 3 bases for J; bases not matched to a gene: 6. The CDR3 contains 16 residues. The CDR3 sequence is CASSQVASGSTDTQYF. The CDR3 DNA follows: TGTGCCAGCAGCCAAGTTGCGAGCGGGAGTACAGATACGCAGTATTTT.

Here the CDR3 reads CASSARKERVPNEQFF. Written as DNA, the CDR3 is TGTGCCAGCTCAGCGCGGAAGGAGCGGGTCCCCAATGAGCAGTTCTTC. V gene TRBV18 combines with J gene TRBJ2-1, with a possible D match to TRBD2 (6 bases). V lost 5 bases and J 6 bases, leaving 20 bases between the germline ends. The germline gives CDR1 KGHSH, CDR2 LQKENI. This CDR3 has 16 residues. Complete variable domain (other parts from reference TRBV18 and TRBJ2-1): NAGVMQNPRHLVRRRGQEARLRCSPMKGHSHVYWYRQLPEEGLKFMVYLQKENIIDESGMPKERFSAEFPKEGPSILRIQQVVRGDSAAYFCASSARKERVPNEQFFGPGTRLTVL.